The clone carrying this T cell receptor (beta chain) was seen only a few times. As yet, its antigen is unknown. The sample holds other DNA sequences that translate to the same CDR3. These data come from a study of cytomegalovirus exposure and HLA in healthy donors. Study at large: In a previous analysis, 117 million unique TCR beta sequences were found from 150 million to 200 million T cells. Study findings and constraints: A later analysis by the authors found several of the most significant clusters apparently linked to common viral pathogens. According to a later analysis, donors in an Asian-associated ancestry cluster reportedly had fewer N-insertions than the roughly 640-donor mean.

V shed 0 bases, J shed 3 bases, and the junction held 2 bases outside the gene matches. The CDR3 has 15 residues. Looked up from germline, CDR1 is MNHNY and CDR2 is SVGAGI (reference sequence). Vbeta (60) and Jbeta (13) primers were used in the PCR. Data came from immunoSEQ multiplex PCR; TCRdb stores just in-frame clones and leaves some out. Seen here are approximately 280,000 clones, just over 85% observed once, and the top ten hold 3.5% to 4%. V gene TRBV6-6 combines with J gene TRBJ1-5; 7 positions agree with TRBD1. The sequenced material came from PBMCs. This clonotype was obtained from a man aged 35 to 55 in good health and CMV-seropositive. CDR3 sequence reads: CASSYSDRDNQPQHF. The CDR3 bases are TGTGCCAGCAGTTACTCCGACAGGGACAATCAGCCCCAGCATTTT.